This record concerns one T cell receptor (beta chain) sequence. Its antigen is unknown. No infections or other immune events were documented during collection. The data were taken from a study of identifying expanded T cells in peripheral blood. General study results and limits: Variance in clone template counts between approximately 2-week samples significantly increased with total template count across all healthy donors. Over approximately two and four weeks, about 15 and 19 clones changed, versus around 1.2 between replicates.

The CDR3 runs to 15 residues. V lost 5 bases to trimming and J lost 5 bases, with 18 bases between them. CDR1 SGHTA and CDR2 FQGNSA come from the germline V gene. Only in-frame clones appear in the TCRdb table, and some are missing; sequencing was by immunoSEQ multiplex PCR. Of roughly 82,000 clones listed, 84% are singletons. Sample: blood. V gene TRBV7-2 combines with J gene TRBJ1-2, with D tentatively TRBD1 (5 bases). The clonotype was recovered from a person between 18 and 70 years old in good health. The CDR3: CASSPTAGLGYGYTF. In DNA, the CDR3 is TGTGCCAGCAGCCCAACGGCGGGGCTTGGGTATGGCTACACCTTC.